The T cell receptor (beta chain) described here comes from a study of blood T cell repertoires in COVID-19. Overall study: Italy, Spain and the United States were the sources of the convalescent and acute COVID-19 samples. Nucleic acid was either cDNA or gDNA, and it came from T cells, B-cell-depleted T cells, or PBMCs.

This CDR3 comprises 15 residues. V shed 3 bases, J shed 2 bases, and the junction held 0 bases outside the gene matches. Germline CDR1 is KGHSH and CDR2 is LQKENI. Original processing methods: Amplification from reference gene primers served as the basis for estimated nucleated cell counts. The repertoire was sequenced with immunoSEQ multiplex PCR; TCRdb's copy has only in-frame clones and lacks some. V and J calls and clone size follow that table, whereas D and trimming were derived from the DNA. The top ten hold around a quarter of the sample, which has 75,000 to 95,000 clones, roughly 82% seen once.

V is TRBV18 and J is TRBJ1-5; 11 positions agree with TRBD1. The TCR was taken from a man aged 55 to 70 with acute or convalescent COVID-19. The sequenced sample consisted of peripheral blood. The CDR3 DNA reads as TGTGCCAGCTCACCGGGACAGGGGGGCAATCAGCCCCAGCATTTT. Its protein is CASSPGQGGNQPQHF.